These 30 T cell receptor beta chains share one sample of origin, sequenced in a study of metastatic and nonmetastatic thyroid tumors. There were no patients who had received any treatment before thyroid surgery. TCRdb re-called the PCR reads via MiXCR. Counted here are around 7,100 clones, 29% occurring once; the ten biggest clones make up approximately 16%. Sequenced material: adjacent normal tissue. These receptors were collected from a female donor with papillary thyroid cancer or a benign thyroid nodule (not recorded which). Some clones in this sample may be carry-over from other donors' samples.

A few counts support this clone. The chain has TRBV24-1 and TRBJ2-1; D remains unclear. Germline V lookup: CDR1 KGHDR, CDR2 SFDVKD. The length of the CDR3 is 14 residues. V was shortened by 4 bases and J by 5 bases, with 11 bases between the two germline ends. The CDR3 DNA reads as TGTGCCACCAGTGAGCCTCGGACGGACAATGAGCAGTTCTTC. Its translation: CATSEPRTDNEQFF.

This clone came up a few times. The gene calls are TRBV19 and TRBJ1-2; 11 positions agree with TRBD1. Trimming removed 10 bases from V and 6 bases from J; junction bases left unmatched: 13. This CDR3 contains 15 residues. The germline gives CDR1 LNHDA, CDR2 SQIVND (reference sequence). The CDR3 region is CATLVGTGGRDGYTF. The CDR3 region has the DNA TGTGCCACCCTGGTGGGGACAGGGGGGAGAGATGGCTACACCTTC.

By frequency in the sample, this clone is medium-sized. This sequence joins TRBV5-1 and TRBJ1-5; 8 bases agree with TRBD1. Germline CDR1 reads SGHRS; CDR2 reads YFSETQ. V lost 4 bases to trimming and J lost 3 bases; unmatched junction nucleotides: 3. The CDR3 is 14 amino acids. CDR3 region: CASSPQGANQPQHF. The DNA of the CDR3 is TGCGCCAGCAGCCCCCAGGGGGCCAATCAGCCCCAGCATTTT.

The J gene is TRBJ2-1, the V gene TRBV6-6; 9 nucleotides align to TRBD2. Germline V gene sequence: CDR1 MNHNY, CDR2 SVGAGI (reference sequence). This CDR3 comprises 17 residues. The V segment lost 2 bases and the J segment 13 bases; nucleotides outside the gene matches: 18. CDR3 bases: TGTGCCAGCAGTTACCTTCTAGCGGGACTTCTGGCCGAGCGACAGTTCTTC. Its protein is CASSYLLAGLLAERQFF.

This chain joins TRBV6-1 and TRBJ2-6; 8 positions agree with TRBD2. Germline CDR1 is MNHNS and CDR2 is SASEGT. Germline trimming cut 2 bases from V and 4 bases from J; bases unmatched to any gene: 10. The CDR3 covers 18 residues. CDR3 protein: CASSEPPGGFKGANVLTF. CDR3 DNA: TGTGCCAGCAGTGAACCCCCGGGAGGGTTTAAAGGGGCCAACGTCCTGACTTTC.

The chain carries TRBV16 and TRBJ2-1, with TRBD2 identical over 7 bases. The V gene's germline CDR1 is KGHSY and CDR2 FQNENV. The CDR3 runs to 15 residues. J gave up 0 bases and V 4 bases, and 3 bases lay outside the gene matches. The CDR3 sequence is CASSPAGVSYNEQFF. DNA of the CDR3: TGTGCCAGCAGCCCGGCGGGGGTCTCCTACAATGAGCAGTTCTTC.

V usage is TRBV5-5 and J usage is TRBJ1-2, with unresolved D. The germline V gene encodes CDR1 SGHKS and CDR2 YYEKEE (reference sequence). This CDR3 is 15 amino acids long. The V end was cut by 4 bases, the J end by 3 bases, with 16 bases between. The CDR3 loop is CASSPEGSQYYGYTF. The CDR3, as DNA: TGTGCCAGCAGCCCTGAGGGATCTCAGTACTATGGCTACACCTTC.

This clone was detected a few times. CDR3 bases: TGTGCCAGCAGGATGGGCGGAGGTAATGAAAAACTGTTTTTT. It is translated as CASRMGGGNEKLFF. The chain joins TRBV6-1 to TRBJ1-4; unclear D gene. V was shortened by 6 bases and J by 4 bases, with 12 bases between the two germline ends. CDR3 length: 14 residues. Germline V gene sequence: CDR1 MNHNS, CDR2 SASEGT.

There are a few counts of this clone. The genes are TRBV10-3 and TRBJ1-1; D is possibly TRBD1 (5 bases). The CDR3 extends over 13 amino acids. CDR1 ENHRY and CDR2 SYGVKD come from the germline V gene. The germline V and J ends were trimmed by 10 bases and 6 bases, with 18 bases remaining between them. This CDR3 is CASGGGSVSEAFF. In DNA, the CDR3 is TGTGCCAGCGGGGGGGGGAGCGTCTCTGAAGCTTTCTTT.

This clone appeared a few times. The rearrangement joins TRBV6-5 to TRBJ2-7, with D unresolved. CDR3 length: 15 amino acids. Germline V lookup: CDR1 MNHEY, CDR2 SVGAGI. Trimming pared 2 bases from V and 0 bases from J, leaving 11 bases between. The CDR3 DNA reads TGTGCCAGCAGTTACAGGGAATCTGCCTCCTACGAGCAGTACTTC. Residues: CASSYRESASYEQYF.

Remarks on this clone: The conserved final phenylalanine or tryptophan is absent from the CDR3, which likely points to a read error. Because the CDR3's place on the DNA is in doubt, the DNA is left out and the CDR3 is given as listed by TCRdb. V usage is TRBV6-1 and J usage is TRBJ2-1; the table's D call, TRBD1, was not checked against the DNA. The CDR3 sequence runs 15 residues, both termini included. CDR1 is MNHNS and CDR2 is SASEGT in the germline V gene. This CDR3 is CASSKQDSRYNEQII.

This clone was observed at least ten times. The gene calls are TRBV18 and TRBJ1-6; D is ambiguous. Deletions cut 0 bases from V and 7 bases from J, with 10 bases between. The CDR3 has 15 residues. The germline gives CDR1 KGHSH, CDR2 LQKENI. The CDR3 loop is CASSPPMGWNSPLHF. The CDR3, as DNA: TGTGCCAGCTCACCACCCATGGGTTGGAATTCACCCCTCCACTTT.

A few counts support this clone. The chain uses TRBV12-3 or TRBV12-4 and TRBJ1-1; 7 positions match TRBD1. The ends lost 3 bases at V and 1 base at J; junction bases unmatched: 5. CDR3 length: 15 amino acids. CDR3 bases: TGTGCCAGCAGTTTTATCCAGGGGGAGAACACTGAAGCTTTCTTT. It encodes CASSFIQGENTEAFF.

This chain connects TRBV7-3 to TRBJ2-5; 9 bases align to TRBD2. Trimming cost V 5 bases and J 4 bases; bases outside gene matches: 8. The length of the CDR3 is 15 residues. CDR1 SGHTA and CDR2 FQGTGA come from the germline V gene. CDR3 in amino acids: CASSPAGGTTETQYF. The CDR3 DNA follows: TGTGCCAGCAGCCCAGCGGGAGGTACCACAGAGACCCAGTACTTC.

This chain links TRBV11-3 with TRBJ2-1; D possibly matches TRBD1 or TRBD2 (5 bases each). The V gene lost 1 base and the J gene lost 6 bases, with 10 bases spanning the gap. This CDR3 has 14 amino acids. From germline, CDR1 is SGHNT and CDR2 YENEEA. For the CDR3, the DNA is TGTGCCAGCAGCTTAGCTGGGACCGGCAATGAGCAGTTCTTC. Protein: CASSLAGTGNEQFF.

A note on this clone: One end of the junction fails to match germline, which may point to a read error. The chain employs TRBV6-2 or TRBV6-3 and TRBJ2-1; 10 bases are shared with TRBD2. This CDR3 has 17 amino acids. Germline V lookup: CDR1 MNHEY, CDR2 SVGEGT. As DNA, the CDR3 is TGTGCCAGCAGTTACCTAGCGGGGGCCCCCTCCTACAATGAGCAGCTTTTC. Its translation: CASSYLAGAPSYNEQLF.

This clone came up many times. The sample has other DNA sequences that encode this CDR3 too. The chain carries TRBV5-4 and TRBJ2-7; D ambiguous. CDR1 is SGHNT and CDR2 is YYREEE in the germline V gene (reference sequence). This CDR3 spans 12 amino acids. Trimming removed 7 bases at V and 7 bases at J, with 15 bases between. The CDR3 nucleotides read TGTGCCAGCCGGACCCCCGACGGGGAGCAGTACTTC. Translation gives CASRTPDGEQYF.

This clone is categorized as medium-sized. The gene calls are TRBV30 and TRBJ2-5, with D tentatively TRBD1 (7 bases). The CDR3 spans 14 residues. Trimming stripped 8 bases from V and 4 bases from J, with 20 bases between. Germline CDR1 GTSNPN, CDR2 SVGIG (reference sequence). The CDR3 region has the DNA TGTGCCCTCAGGGGGGCGGGGAGTGGAGAGACCCAGTACTTC. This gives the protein CALRGAGSGETQYF. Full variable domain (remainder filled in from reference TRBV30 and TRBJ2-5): SQTIHQWPATLVQPVGSPLSLECTVEGTSNPNLYWYRQAAGRGLQLLFYSVGIGQISSEVPQNLSASRPQDRQFILSSKKLLLSDSGFYLCALRGAGSGETQYFGPGTRLLVL.

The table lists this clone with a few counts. The CDR3 nucleotides read TGCAGTGCTAGACACCAAGAGACCCAGTACTTC. Translation gives CSARHQETQYF. The chain combines TRBV20-1 with TRBJ2-5; D is unresolved. CDR1 is DFQATT and CDR2 is SNEGSKA in the germline V gene (reference sequence). The V end was cut by 2 bases, the J end by 0 bases, with 1 base between. This CDR3 region has 11 residues.

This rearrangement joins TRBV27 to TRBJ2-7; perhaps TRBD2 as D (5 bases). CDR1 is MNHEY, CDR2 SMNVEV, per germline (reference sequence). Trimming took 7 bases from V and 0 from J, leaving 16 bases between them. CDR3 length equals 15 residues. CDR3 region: CASTEAGAGSYEQYF. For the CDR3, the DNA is TGTGCCAGCACCGAGGCGGGTGCAGGCTCCTACGAGCAGTACTTC.

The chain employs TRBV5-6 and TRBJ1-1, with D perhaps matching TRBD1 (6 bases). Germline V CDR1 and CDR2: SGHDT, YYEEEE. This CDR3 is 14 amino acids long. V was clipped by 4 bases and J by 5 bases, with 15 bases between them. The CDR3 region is CASSLTGFATEAFF. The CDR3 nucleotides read TGTGCCAGCAGCCTAACAGGGTTTGCTACTGAAGCTTTCTTT.

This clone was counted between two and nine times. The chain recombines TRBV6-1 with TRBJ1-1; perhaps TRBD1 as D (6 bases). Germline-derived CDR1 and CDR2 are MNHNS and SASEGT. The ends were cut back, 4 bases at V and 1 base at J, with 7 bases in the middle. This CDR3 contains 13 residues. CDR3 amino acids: CASSGDKNTEAFF. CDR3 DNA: TGTGCCAGCAGTGGGGACAAGAACACTGAAGCTTTCTTT.

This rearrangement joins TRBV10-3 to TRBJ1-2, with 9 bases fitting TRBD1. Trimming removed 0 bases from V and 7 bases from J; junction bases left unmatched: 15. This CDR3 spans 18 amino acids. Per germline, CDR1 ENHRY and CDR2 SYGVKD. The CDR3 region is CAISESDILDRGALGYTF. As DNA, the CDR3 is TGTGCCATCAGTGAGTCTGATATACTAGACAGGGGGGCGCTTGGCTACACCTTC.

The chain's CDR3 is CSAKRRGALYGYTF. Written as DNA, the CDR3 is TGCAGTGCTAAAAGAAGAGGGGCCCTCTATGGCTACACCTTC. The chain recombines TRBV20-1 with TRBJ1-2, with D maybe TRBD1 (5 bases). The CDR3 covers 14 residues. Germline V gene sequence: CDR1 DFQATT, CDR2 SNEGSKA (reference sequence). Trimming left V 4 bases short and J 4 bases short, with 16 bases between.

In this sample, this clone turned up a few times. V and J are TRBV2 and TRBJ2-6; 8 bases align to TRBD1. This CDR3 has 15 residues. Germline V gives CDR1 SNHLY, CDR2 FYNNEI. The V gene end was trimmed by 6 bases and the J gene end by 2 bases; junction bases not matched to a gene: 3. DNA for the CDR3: TGTGCCAGCAGAGAACAGGGGGCTGGGGCCAACGTCCTGACTTTC. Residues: CASREQGAGANVLTF.

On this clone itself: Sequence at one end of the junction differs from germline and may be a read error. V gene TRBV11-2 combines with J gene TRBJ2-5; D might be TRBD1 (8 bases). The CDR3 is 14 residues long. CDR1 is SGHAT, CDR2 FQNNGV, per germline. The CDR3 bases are TGTGCCAGCAGCTACGACAGGGGAGGGGAGACCAAGTACTTC. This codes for CASSYDRGGETKYF. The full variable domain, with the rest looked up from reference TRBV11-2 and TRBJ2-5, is EAGVAQSPRYKIIEKRQSVAFWCNPISGHATLYWYQQILGQGPKLLIQFQNNGVVDDSQLPKDRFSAERLKGVDSTLKIQPAKLEDSAVYLCASSYDRGGETKYFGPGTRLLVL.

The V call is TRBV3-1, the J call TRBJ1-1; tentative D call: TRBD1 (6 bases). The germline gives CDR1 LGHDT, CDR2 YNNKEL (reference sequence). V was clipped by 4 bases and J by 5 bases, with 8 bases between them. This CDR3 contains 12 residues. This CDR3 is CASSPTGTEAFF. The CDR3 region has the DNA TGTGCCAGCAGCCCAACAGGGACTGAAGCTTTCTTT.

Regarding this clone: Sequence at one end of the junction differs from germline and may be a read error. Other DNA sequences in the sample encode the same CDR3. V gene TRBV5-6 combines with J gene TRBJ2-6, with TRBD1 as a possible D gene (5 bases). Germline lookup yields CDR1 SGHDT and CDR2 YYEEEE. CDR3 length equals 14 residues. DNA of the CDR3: TGTGCCAGCAGTTTGGTGGCTGGGGCCAACGTCCTTACTTTC. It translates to CASSLVAGANVLTF.

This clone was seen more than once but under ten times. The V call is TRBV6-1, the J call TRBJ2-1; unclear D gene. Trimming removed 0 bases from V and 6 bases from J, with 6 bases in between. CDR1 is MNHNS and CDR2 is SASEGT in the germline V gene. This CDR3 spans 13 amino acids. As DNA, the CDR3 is TGTGCCAGCAGTGAAGCTTGGCCCAATGAGCAGTTCTTC. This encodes CASSEAWPNEQFF.

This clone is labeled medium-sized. The CDR3 nucleotides read TGTGCCAGCAGTGAATGGGCAGGGAACACTGAAGCTTTCTTT. Protein product: CASSEWAGNTEAFF. V is TRBV6-1 and J is TRBJ1-1; D remains ambiguous. CDR3 length equals 14 residues. Germline V CDR1 and CDR2: MNHNS, SASEGT. The ends were cut back, 2 bases at V and 1 base at J, with 8 bases in the middle.